The rows below give T cell receptor beta chains drawn from one sample of a study of shared clonotypes between healthy human individuals. Profiled with immunoSEQ multiplex PCR; TCRdb holds only in-frame clones, not every one. The sample records 1.5 million to 1.9 million clones, roughly 98% being singletons. Sequenced: naive CD4+ T cells sorted from blood. These receptors were obtained from a man younger than 40 in good health. CDR3s include the opening cysteine and the closing phenylalanine or tryptophan. Fields, in order: V gene, clone size, D gene, J gene, CDR3 DNA, CDR3 protein. A D gene is named only where the DNA matches it firmly. Expanded clones get a size class; other rows say once, few or many, or leave the size out.

TRBV7-9	NA	NA	TRBJ1-5	TGTGCCAGCAGCTTAGCGGCAGGGACCACCAATCAGCCCCAGCATTTT	CASSLAAGTTNQPQHF
TRBV5-1	NA	TRBD2	TRBJ2-1	TGCGCCAGCAGCTTACTAGCGGGAGGAGAGAATGAGCAGTTCTTC	CASSLLAGGENEQFF
TRBV19	NA	TRBD1	TRBJ1-1	TGTGCCAGTAGTACCACCAGGGGACAGGGAGCGAGGGGCACTGAAGCTTTCTTT	CASSTTRGQGARGTEAFF
TRBV6-1	NA	NA	TRBJ2-1	TGTGCCAGCAGTGAATATGAGCAGTTCTTC	CASSEYEQFF
TRBV11-1	NA	TRBD1	TRBJ2-3	TGTGCCAGCAGCTTGACAGGGGGCATGGGCACAGATACGCAGTATTTT	CASSLTGGMGTDTQYF
TRBV7-9	NA	TRBD1	TRBJ1-1	TGTGCCAGCAGCTCCGCAGGGGGCCGCGGCACTGAAGCTTTCTTT	CASSSAGGRGTEAFF
TRBV11-2	NA	NA	TRBJ2-5	TGTGCCAGCAGCCTTCGGGACACCCCGTTGGAGGGGACCCAGTACTTC	CASSLRDTPLEGTQYF
TRBV7-9	NA	NA	TRBJ1-5	TGTGCCAGCAGCTTACAGGGCTCTCAGCCCCAGCATTTT	CASSLQGSQPQHF
TRBV18	NA	NA	TRBJ2-6	TGTGCCAGCTCACCACCTAATAGTGGGGCCAACGTCCTGACTTTC	CASSPPNSGANVLTF
TRBV7-3	once	NA	TRBJ2-3	TGTGCCAGCAGCTTACTGGCCGGGCAGGGTCCAGATACGCAGTATTTT	CASSLLAGQGPDTQYF